The T cell receptor (beta chain) described here comes from a study of Ad26.COV2.S vaccination and SARS-CoV-2 variants. Findings and caveats of the study: Researchers reported similar non-spike TCR breadth in vaccine and placebo recipients. Vaccinated individuals (as opposed to placebo recipients) had higher spike-specific TCR breadth.

Germline trimming cut 7 bases from V and 2 bases from J; bases unmatched to any gene: 9. Germline V gene lookup returns CDR1 MNHEY and CDR2 SVGAGI. This CDR3 has 15 residues. The treatment is: about 20 received Ad26.COV2.S at low or high dose, single or two shots; 5 received placebo; per-sample allocation not given. Sample collection was performed on day 63 after the first vaccine or placebo injection. Participants' vaccine, an Ad26 vector, delivered Wuhan-strain SARS-CoV-2 spike. Sequenced by immunoSEQ multiplex PCR; TCRdb stores in-frame clones only, minus some. The sample shows a few hundred thousand clones, around four fifths of them seen only once. This clone was found once. Its cognate antigen is unknown.

The sequenced sample was peripheral blood, obtained in a trial of Ad26.COV2.S vaccine versus placebo. The V call is TRBV6-5, the J call TRBJ2-3, with 7 bases matching TRBD1. This clonotype was sampled from a person between 18 and 65 years old who received the Ad26.COV2.S COVID-19 vaccine or a placebo. This chain's CDR3 is CASNPTGMVTDTQYF. CDR3 bases: TGTGCCAGCAACCCGACAGGGATGGTCACAGATACGCAGTATTTT.